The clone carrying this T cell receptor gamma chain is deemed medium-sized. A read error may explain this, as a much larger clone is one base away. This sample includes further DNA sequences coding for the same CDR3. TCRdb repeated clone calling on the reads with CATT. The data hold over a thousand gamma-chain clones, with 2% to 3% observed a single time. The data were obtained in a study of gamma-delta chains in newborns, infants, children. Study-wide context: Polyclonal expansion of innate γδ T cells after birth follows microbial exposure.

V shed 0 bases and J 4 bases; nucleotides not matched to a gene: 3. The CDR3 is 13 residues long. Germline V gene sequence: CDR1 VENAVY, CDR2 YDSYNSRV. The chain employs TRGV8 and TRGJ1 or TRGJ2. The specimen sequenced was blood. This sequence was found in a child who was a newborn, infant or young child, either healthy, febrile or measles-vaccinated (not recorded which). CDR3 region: CATWDRPYYKKLF. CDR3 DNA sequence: TGTGCCACCTGGGATAGGCCCTATTATAAGAAACTCTTT.